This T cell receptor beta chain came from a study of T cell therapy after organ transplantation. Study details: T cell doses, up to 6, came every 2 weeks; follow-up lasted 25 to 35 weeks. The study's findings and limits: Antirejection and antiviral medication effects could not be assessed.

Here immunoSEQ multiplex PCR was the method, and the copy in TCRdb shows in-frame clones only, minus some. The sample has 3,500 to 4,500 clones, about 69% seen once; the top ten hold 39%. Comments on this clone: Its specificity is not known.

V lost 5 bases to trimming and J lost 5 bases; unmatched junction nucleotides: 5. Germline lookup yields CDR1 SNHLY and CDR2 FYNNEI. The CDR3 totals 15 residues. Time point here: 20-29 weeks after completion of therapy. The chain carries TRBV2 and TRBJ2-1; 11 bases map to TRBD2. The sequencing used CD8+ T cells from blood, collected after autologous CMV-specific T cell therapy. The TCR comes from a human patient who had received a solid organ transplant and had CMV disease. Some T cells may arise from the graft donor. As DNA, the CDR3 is TGTGCCAGCAGTCGTGGACTAGCGGGTGACAATGAGCAGTTCTTC. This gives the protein CASSRGLAGDNEQFF.